Below are 20 T cell receptor beta chains sequenced from a single sample in a study of shared clonotypes between healthy human individuals. Produced via immunoSEQ multiplex PCR; TCRdb's table is partial and in-frame only. The repertoire holds approximately 620,000 clones, with roughly 97% as singletons. The material sequenced was naive CD4+ T cells sorted from blood. Subset here: CD45RA+ positively selected. All receptors come from a woman in her thirties in good health.

J is TRBJ1-5 and V is TRBV19, with D uncertain. Germline CDR1 is LNHDA and CDR2 is SQIVND (reference sequence). V gave up 4 bases and J gave up 8 bases, with 9 bases separating them. CDR3 length equals 12 residues. The CDR3 loop reads CASSRPKEPQHF. CDR3 nucleotide sequence: TGTGCCAGTAGTAGGCCGAAAGAGCCCCAGCATTTT.

This chain connects TRBV28 to TRBJ2-5; 10 bases fit TRBD1. Trimming at V came to 6 bases and at J to 2 bases, leaving 6 bases not matched to a gene. There are 15 residues in the CDR3. CDR1 and CDR2 (germline): MDHEN, SYDVKM. In DNA, the CDR3 is TGTGCCAGCAGGGGGGGACAGGGGCAACAAGAGACCCAGTACTTC. It is translated as CASRGGQGQQETQYF.

The rearrangement joins TRBV7-9 to TRBJ2-1; 13 bases are a match to TRBD2. V shed 2 bases, J shed 2 bases, and the junction held 3 bases outside the gene matches. Germline loops: CDR1 SEHNR, CDR2 FQNEAQ (reference sequence). The CDR3 covers 17 residues. This CDR3 is CASSLPGLAGPYNEQFF. As DNA, the CDR3 is TGTGCCAGCAGCTTACCGGGACTAGCGGGACCCTACAATGAGCAGTTCTTC.

The chain joins TRBV5-8 to TRBJ2-1; TRBD1 aligns across 9 bases. The germline V gene encodes CDR1 SGHTS and CDR2 YDEGEE. J lost 8 bases, V lost 4 bases, and 4 bases had no gene match. The CDR3 is made up of 13 amino acids. This CDR3 is CASSRGQGHEQFF. Here the CDR3 DNA reads TGTGCCAGCAGCAGGGGACAGGGTCATGAGCAGTTCTTC.

The chain uses TRBV27 and TRBJ1-5; no definite D call. V was shortened by 6 bases and J by 0 bases, with 12 bases between the two germline ends. The germline CDR1 and CDR2 sequences are MNHEY and SMNVEV (reference sequence). The CDR3 spans 15 residues. CDR3 DNA sequence: TGTGCCAGCAGGCTGACACCGTATAGCAATCAGCCCCAGCATTTT. Translating gives CASRLTPYSNQPQHF.

The J gene is TRBJ1-1, the V gene TRBV25-1; TRBD1 might be the D (5 bases). V gave up 3 bases and J gave up 6 bases, with 8 bases separating them. The germline CDR1 and CDR2 sequences are MGHDK and SYGVNS. The CDR3 spans 12 residues. The DNA for the CDR3 is TGTGCCAGCAGTGAGGGGGACCCTGAAGCTTTCTTT. It yields the protein CASSEGDPEAFF.

This clone was counted a single time. The chain joins TRBV5-1 to TRBJ1-6; 7 nucleotides align to TRBD1. Germline lookup yields CDR1 SGHRS and CDR2 YFSETQ. The V gene end was trimmed by 4 bases and the J gene end by 10 bases; junction bases not matched to a gene: 11. This CDR3 contains 15 residues. The CDR3 loop reads CASSNLTGTRSPLHF. The CDR3, as DNA: TGCGCCAGCAGCAACCTGACAGGGACGCGCTCACCCCTCCACTTT.

The genes are TRBV27 and TRBJ2-5, with D perhaps matching TRBD1 (5 bases). CDR3 size: 15 residues. Trimming stripped 2 bases from V and 1 base from J, with 11 bases between. Germline V gene lookup returns CDR1 MNHEY and CDR2 SMNVEV (reference sequence). As DNA, the CDR3 is TGTGCCAGCAGTTTAAGGGCGACAGTCCAAGAGACCCAGTACTTC. The encoded protein is CASSLRATVQETQYF.

This chain connects TRBV5-6 to TRBJ1-2; 8 bases map to TRBD1. CDR1 and CDR2 (germline): SGHDT, YYEEEE. V lost 1 base and J lost 6; bases outside the gene matches: 2. The CDR3 length is 13 residues. The CDR3 sequence: CASSLTGGNGYTF. The CDR3 DNA reads as TGTGCCAGCAGCTTGACAGGGGGAAATGGCTACACCTTC.

The gene calls are TRBV27 and TRBJ2-5; 7 bases fit TRBD1. CDR1 and CDR2 from the germline V gene are MNHEY and SMNVEV (reference sequence). This CDR3 has 15 amino acids. J gave up 3 bases and V 4 bases, and 8 bases lay outside the gene matches. CDR3 region: CASSSPTGTEETQYF. CDR3 nucleotides: TGTGCCAGCAGTTCCCCGACAGGGACCGAAGAGACCCAGTACTTC.

This chain connects TRBV27 to TRBJ2-7; 11 bases align to TRBD2. The CDR3 is made up of 15 amino acids. CDR1 MNHEY and CDR2 SMNVEV come from the germline V gene (reference sequence). Germline trimming cut 2 bases from V and 4 bases from J; bases unmatched to any gene: 4. In DNA form, the CDR3 reads TGTGCCAGCAGTTTAACACTAGCGGGAGCATACGAGCAGTACTTC. Encoded protein: CASSLTLAGAYEQYF.

The V gene is TRBV6-5, the J gene TRBJ2-1; no definite D call. The CDR3 extends over 14 amino acids. Germline V gene data show CDR1 as MNHEY and CDR2 as SVGAGI. V was pared by 2 bases and J by 8 bases, with 13 bases between. As DNA, the CDR3 is TGTGCCAGCAGTTACACCAGCGCCAGATATGAGCAGTTCTTC. This translates into CASSYTSARYEQFF.

This clone was counted only a few times. The J gene is TRBJ1-1, the V gene TRBV25-1; D not resolved. The CDR3 covers 11 residues. Germline CDR1 reads MGHDK; CDR2 reads SYGVNS. V was cut by 3 bases and J by 5 bases, with 4 bases left in between. CDR3 in DNA: TGTGCCAGCAGTGACAGGACTGAAGCTTTCTTT. Protein sequence: CASSDRTEAFF.

V and J are TRBV6-5 and TRBJ1-4; D might be TRBD1 (5 bases). V gave up 7 bases and J gave up 3 bases, with 15 bases separating them. CDR1 and CDR2 (germline): MNHEY, SVGAGI. This CDR3 is built from 15 residues. The CDR3 region has the DNA TGTGCCAGCAAGTTAACGGGGCTATCTAATGAAAAACTGTTTTTT. Its translation: CASKLTGLSNEKLFF.

This clone was recorded only once. The chain has TRBV5-1 and TRBJ2-1, with D perhaps TRBD1 or TRBD2 (7 bases each). The germline CDR1 and CDR2 sequences are SGHRS and YFSETQ. This CDR3 is 13 amino acids long. V lost 1 base to trimming and J lost 9 bases, with 11 bases between them. This chain's CDR3 is CASSLTGEGEQFF. The CDR3 region has the DNA TGCGCCAGCAGCTTGACAGGGGAGGGTGAGCAGTTCTTC.

The V gene is TRBV6-5, the J gene TRBJ1-2, with D perhaps TRBD1 (6 bases). The CDR3 extends over 16 amino acids. CDR1 and CDR2 (germline): MNHEY, SVGAGI. V was cut by 0 bases and J by 5 bases, with 16 bases left in between. The CDR3 sequence is CASSYSITGFGYGYTF. The DNA for the CDR3 is TGTGCCAGCAGTTACTCGATAACAGGGTTCGGTTATGGCTACACCTTC.

This chain joins TRBV28 and TRBJ1-1; the D gene is possibly TRBD1 (5 bases). CDR1 and CDR2 (germline): MDHEN, SYDVKM. The CDR3 consists of 15 residues. V lost 6 bases to trimming and J lost 0 bases, with 14 bases between them. CDR3 sequence: CASRPPGRLNTEAFF. The CDR3 DNA reads as TGTGCCAGCAGACCGCCGGGACGGCTGAACACTGAAGCTTTCTTT.

The J gene is TRBJ2-1, the V gene TRBV5-4, with TRBD2 matching over 7 bases. V trimming: 4 bases; J trimming: 7 bases; junction bases outside the gene matches: 14. This CDR3 is 16 amino acids long. Germline V gives CDR1 SGHNT, CDR2 YYREEE (reference sequence). The CDR3 here is CASSPPRGAGWNEQFF. CDR3 coding DNA: TGTGCCAGCAGCCCTCCTCGGGGAGCGGGATGGAATGAGCAGTTCTTC.

As concerns this clone: This CDR3 is also generated by other DNA sequences in the sample. V gene TRBV28 combines with J gene TRBJ2-7, with D unclear. V was cut by 2 bases and J by 4 bases, with 3 bases left in between. CDR1 is MDHEN, CDR2 SYDVKM, per germline. CDR3 length: 11 residues. The CDR3 loop reads CASSLGYEQYF. For the CDR3, the DNA is TGTGCCAGCAGTTTAGGGTACGAGCAGTACTTC.

This rearrangement joins TRBV9 to TRBJ2-1, with D tentatively TRBD2 (6 bases). There are 15 residues in the CDR3. V shed 6 bases and J shed 9 bases, with 22 bases lying between them. Germline V gene data show CDR1 as SGDLS and CDR2 as YYNGEE. CDR3: CASNSREERLGEQFF. The CDR3 DNA is TGTGCCAGCAACTCAAGGGAGGAAAGGCTGGGTGAGCAGTTCTTC.